The 4 T cell receptor beta chains given below trace back to one sample, sequenced in a study of blood T cell repertoires in COVID-19. The assay was immunoSEQ multiplex PCR, and TCRdb's table has in-frame clones only and misses some. The table has under 200,000 clones, 65% to 85% seen once. The sequenced sample consisted of PBMCs or T cells enriched from blood (not recorded which). These receptors originate from a woman in her fifties or sixties in a cohort exposed to, infected with or recovered from COVID-19 (not recorded which).

By share, this clone ranks as medium-sized. V is TRBV27 and J is TRBJ2-3; 7 bases are a match to TRBD1. Germline CDR1 and CDR2: MNHEY and SMNVEV (reference sequence). The V and J ends lost 8 bases and 4 bases, in that order; junction bases with no gene match: 12. This CDR3 comprises 15 residues. The CDR3: CASGARDSSADTQYF. In nucleotides, the CDR3 is TGTGCCAGCGGAGCACGGGACAGTAGCGCAGATACGCAGTATTTT.

The V gene is TRBV19, the J gene TRBJ2-2, with TRBD2 identical over 10 bases. V lost 8 bases and J lost 4; bases outside the gene matches: 10. CDR3 length: 16 amino acids. Germline lookup yields CDR1 LNHDA and CDR2 SQIVND (reference sequence). DNA of the CDR3: TGTGCCAGTCGGCTAGCGGGAGATGTGGGCACCGGGGAGCTGTTTTTT. It codes for CASRLAGDVGTGELFF. Full variable domain (outside the CDR3, taken from reference TRBV19 and TRBJ2-2): DGGITQSPKYLFRKEGQNVTLSCEQNLNHDAMYWYRQDPGQGLRLIYYSQIVNDFQKGDIAEGYSVSREKKESFPLTVTSAQKNPTAFYLCASRLAGDVGTGELFFGEGSRLTVL.

DNA for the CDR3: TGTGCCAGCAGTCCGGGACAGACCTACGAGCAGTACTTC. Its protein is CASSPGQTYEQYF. V usage is TRBV6-5 and J usage is TRBJ2-7; 7 bases agree with TRBD1. The CDR3 runs to 13 residues. Germline V CDR1 and CDR2: MNHEY, SVGAGI. Losses at the gene ends were 5 bases for V and 2 bases for J; bases not matched to a gene: 3.

The V call is TRBV7-8, the J call TRBJ1-1, with a possible D match to TRBD1 (5 bases). The CDR3 is 15 amino acids. V lost 0 bases and J 5 bases, leaving 13 bases between the germline ends. CDR1 is SGHVS, CDR2 FQNEAQ, per germline. CDR3 residues: CASSLAGQAGTEAFF. CDR3 DNA sequence: TGTGCCAGCAGCTTAGCGGGGCAGGCGGGGACTGAAGCTTTCTTT. Supplemented by reference TRBV7-8 and TRBJ1-1, the full variable domain reads GAGVSQSPRYKVAKRGQDVALRCDPISGHVSLFWYQQALGQGPEFLTYFQNEAQLDKSGLPSDRFFAERPEGSVSTLKIQRTQQEDSAVYLCASSLAGQAGTEAFFGQGTRLTVV.